The 13 T cell receptor beta chains given below trace back to one sample, sequenced in a study of CD8 T cells in ankylosing spondylitis. TCRdb passed the 5' RACE reads through MiXCR, listing each CDR3 protein once. The data contain hundreds of thousands of distinct CDR3 sequences, roughly a third of them singletons. Source material: blood, either unsorted or a sorted T cell fraction (not recorded which). These receptors all come from a male donor with ankylosing spondylitis or in good health (not recorded which).

This chain joins TRBV5-1 and TRBJ2-1, with D possibly matching TRBD2 (5 bases). The V gene lost 3 bases and the J gene lost 2 bases, with 12 bases spanning the gap. The CDR3 loop spans 15 amino acids. CDR1 and CDR2 from the germline V gene are SGHRS and YFSETQ. CDR3 sequence reads: CASSYSDGTYNEQFF. The CDR3 DNA sequence: TGCGCCAGCAGCTATTCAGACGGGACCTACAATGAGCAGTTCTTC.

This chain connects TRBV6-1 to TRBJ1-1; 8 bases are a match to TRBD1. The CDR3 length is 13 residues. The V segment lost 5 bases and the J segment 5 bases; nucleotides outside the gene matches: 4. The germline CDR1 and CDR2 sequences are MNHNS and SASEGT. CDR3 DNA: TGTGCCAGCAGTCCCGACAGGGGTACTGAAGCTTTCTTT. Amino acid sequence: CASSPDRGTEAFF.

The table lists this clonotype with a few counts. V and J are TRBV6-1 and TRBJ2-2, with D possibly being TRBD2 (6 bases). Germline V gene lookup returns CDR1 MNHNS and CDR2 SASEGT. CDR3 length equals 14 residues. V lost 5 bases to trimming and J lost 8 bases, with 15 bases between them. The CDR3 here is CASSPMAGRGELFF. CDR3 nucleotides: TGTGCCAGCAGTCCGATGGCGGGGCGTGGGGAGCTGTTTTTT.

The table lists this clonotype with a few counts. This chain joins TRBV10-3 and TRBJ2-7, with TRBD1 as a possible D gene (6 bases). Trimming removed 3 bases at V and 0 bases at J, with 12 bases between. The CDR3 is 15 residues long. Per germline, CDR1 ENHRY and CDR2 SYGVKD. CDR3 nucleotides: TGTGCCATCAGTGAAGACAGGTTAAACTCCTACGAGCAGTACTTC. Amino acid sequence: CAISEDRLNSYEQYF.

The chain combines TRBV12-3 or TRBV12-4 with TRBJ1-6, with D possibly TRBD1 on 5 matching bases. Trimming shortened V by 7 bases and J by 2 bases, and 18 bases separated the two germline ends. This CDR3 comprises 17 residues. CDR3 sequence (DNA): TGTGCCAGCACCTCCTATAGGGGATGGACCTATAATTCACCCCTCCACTTT. Its translation: CASTSYRGWTYNSPLHF.

This clonotype came up a few times. The chain joins TRBV24-1 to TRBJ2-5; the D gene is possibly TRBD2 (5 bases). Germline V lookup: CDR1 KGHDR, CDR2 SFDVKD. V was trimmed by 1 base and J by 7 bases, leaving 6 bases between them. The CDR3 extends over 12 amino acids. The DNA for the CDR3 is TGTGCCACCAGTGATTTTGGGAGGACCCAGTACTTC. Its translation: CATSDFGRTQYF.

This clonotype was counted once. The rearrangement joins TRBV20-1 to TRBJ1-1; D uncertain. Trimming removed 0 bases from V and 6 bases from J, with 20 bases in between. The CDR3 has 16 residues. Germline CDR1 and CDR2: DFQATT and SNEGSKA (reference sequence). For the CDR3, the DNA is TGCAGTGCTAGAGATGAGGGTGGACCACGCGTAGCTGAAGCTTTCTTT. This translates into CSARDEGGPRVAEAFF.

This chain uses TRBV24-1 with TRBJ2-1; tentative D call: TRBD2 (6 bases). The germline V gene encodes CDR1 KGHDR and CDR2 SFDVKD. The CDR3 consists of 16 residues. The germline V and J ends were trimmed by 4 bases and 7 bases, with 19 bases remaining between them. The CDR3 DNA is TGTGCCACCAGTGACCCGGGACTCCCTAAGAAGAATGAGCAGTTCTTC. Translating it yields CATSDPGLPKKNEQFF.

The rearrangement uses TRBV12-3 or TRBV12-4 and TRBJ2-7, with a weak D call TRBD1 (5 bases). With 3 bases removed from V and 5 bases from J, the gap between germline ends came to 11 bases. CDR3 length equals 13 residues. CDR3 coding DNA: TGTGCCAGCAGTTTGATGGGGCTGCACGAGCAGTACTTC. This translates into CASSLMGLHEQYF.

The rearrangement links TRBV12-3 or TRBV12-4 to TRBJ2-3, with D perhaps TRBD2 (7 bases). Trimming pared 7 bases from V and 4 bases from J, leaving 15 bases between. The CDR3 is 14 residues long. The CDR3 DNA reads TGTGCCAGCACTTTGGGGGGGCGCCCAGATACGCAGTATTTT. The encoded protein is CASTLGGRPDTQYF.

The chain joins TRBV7-9 to TRBJ2-1; D tentatively fits TRBD1 or TRBD2 (6 bases each). Trimming removed 6 bases from V and 6 bases from J, with 24 bases in between. The CDR3 runs 17 residues. CDR1 is SEHNR, CDR2 FQNEAQ, per germline (reference sequence). The CDR3 sequence: CASSPPYWGALGNEQFF. The CDR3 DNA is TGTGCCAGCAGTCCGCCTTATTGGGGGGCCTTAGGCAATGAGCAGTTCTTC. The full variable domain, completed using reference TRBV7-9 and TRBJ2-1, is DTGVSQNPRHKITKRGQNVTFRCDPISEHNRLYWYRQTLGQGPEFLTYFQNEAQLEKSRLLSDRFSAERPKGSFSTLEIQRTEQGDSAMYLCASSPPYWGALGNEQFFGPGTRLTVL.

This sequence joins TRBV7-9 and TRBJ2-1; 7 bases are a match to TRBD1. V was clipped by 8 bases and J by 7 bases; unmatched bases: 11. Germline CDR1 and CDR2: SEHNR and FQNEAQ (reference sequence). The CDR3 covers 14 residues. CDR3 DNA: TGTGCCAGCCAAGACAGGGCGGCTTTTAATGAGCAGTTCTTC. Residues: CASQDRAAFNEQFF.

This clonotype was detected a few times. This chain joins TRBV5-4 and TRBJ2-7; a weak D match, TRBD1 (5 bases). The germline V and J ends were trimmed by 5 bases and 2 bases, with 17 bases remaining between them. CDR1 is SGHNT and CDR2 is YYREEE in the germline V gene (reference sequence). The CDR3 has 15 residues. Here the CDR3 reads CASSVVTGDPYEQYF. CDR3 nucleotide sequence: TGTGCCAGCAGTGTGGTTACAGGAGATCCCTACGAGCAGTACTTC.